The 25 T cell receptor beta chains reported below all come from one sample, sequenced in a study of cytomegalovirus exposure and HLA in healthy donors. 13 Jbeta primers and 60 Vbeta primers were used for the PCR. This table comes from immunoSEQ multiplex PCR, and its TCRdb copy is limited to in-frame clones, with some not included. This sample carries about 110,000 clones, roughly 68% of them seen once, and the ten largest clones take 2.2%. Sequenced: PBMCs. The receptors come from a woman aged 30 to 39 in good health and CMV-seronegative.

The chain is built from TRBV19 and TRBJ1-1, with 7 bases matching TRBD1. Per the germline V gene, CDR1 is LNHDA and CDR2 is SQIVND (reference sequence). V lost 6 bases and J lost 1; bases outside the gene matches: 8. CDR3 length equals 15 residues. CDR3 nucleotides: TGTGCCAGTAGCCAAACAGGGGAACCGAACACTGAAGCTTTCTTT. It translates to CASSQTGEPNTEAFF. The complete variable domain, with remaining parts taken from reference TRBV19 and TRBJ1-1, reads DGGITQSPKYLFRKEGQNVTLSCEQNLNHDAMYWYRQDPGQGLRLIYYSQIVNDFQKGDIAEGYSVSREKKESFPLTVTSAQKNPTAFYLCASSQTGEPNTEAFFGQGTRLTVV.

This rearrangement joins TRBV28 to TRBJ2-5; D possibly corresponds to TRBD1 (6 bases). This CDR3 has 15 amino acids. V was cut by 5 bases and J by 3 bases, with 16 bases left in between. The germline gives CDR1 MDHEN, CDR2 SYDVKM. The CDR3 reads CASSPPMTGKETQYF. In nucleotides, the CDR3 is TGTGCCAGCAGTCCTCCGATGACAGGAAAAGAGACCCAGTACTTC.

The V gene is TRBV6-6, the J gene TRBJ1-2, with D possibly matching TRBD1 (6 bases). Trimming shortened V by 6 bases and J by 8 bases, and 13 bases separated the two germline ends. This CDR3 contains 12 residues. Germline V lookup: CDR1 MNHNY, CDR2 SVGAGI (reference sequence). CDR3 coding DNA: TGTGCCAGCAGCGCAGGGGCGAGGGGCTACACCTTC. This encodes CASSAGARGYTF.

This chain uses TRBV4-1 with TRBJ2-7; TRBD2 matches at 9 bases. Germline V gives CDR1 MGHRA, CDR2 YSYEKL. The CDR3 sequence is 17 residues long. V dropped 1 base and J dropped 1; count of bases not matched to a gene: 8. This CDR3 reads CASSQGAPSGASYEQYF. The CDR3 DNA reads as TGCGCCAGCAGCCAAGGGGCTCCTAGCGGGGCTTCCTACGAGCAGTACTTC.

The chain links TRBV7-8 to TRBJ2-3; 9 bases map to TRBD2. Germline CDR1 SGHVS, CDR2 FQNEAQ. The CDR3 is made up of 16 amino acids. After removal of 5 bases from V and 4 bases from J, the junction contained 10 bases not matched to a gene. The CDR3 region is CASSMLAAGGPDTQYF. The CDR3 DNA reads as TGTGCCAGCAGCATGTTAGCGGCGGGAGGGCCAGATACGCAGTATTTT. Together with reference TRBV7-8 and TRBJ2-3, the CDR3 gives the full variable domain: GAGVSQSPRYKVAKRGQDVALRCDPISGHVSLFWYQQALGQGPEFLTYFQNEAQLDKSGLPSDRFFAERPEGSVSTLKIQRTQQEDSAVYLCASSMLAAGGPDTQYFGPGTRLTVL.

This clone was detected once. This sequence joins TRBV2 and TRBJ1-5, with 8 bases matching TRBD1. V gave up 8 bases and J gave up 2 bases; unmatched junction bases: 5. The CDR3 spans 14 residues. CDR1 SNHLY and CDR2 FYNNEI come from the germline V gene. For the CDR3, the DNA is TGTGCCAGCGGAGGGACAGGAGGCAATCAGCCCCAGCATTTT. Translating it yields CASGGTGGNQPQHF.

V usage is TRBV29-1 and J usage is TRBJ2-5; the match to TRBD1 covers 9 bases. The last part of the DNA fits TRBJ2-7 better; the J call may be wrong. Looked up from germline, CDR1 is SQVTM and CDR2 is ANQGSEA. This CDR3 spans 13 amino acids. CDR3 protein: CSAMGQGGGEQYF. The CDR3 nucleotides read TGCAGCGCAATGGGACAGGGCGGCGGCGAGCAGTACTTC.

The J gene is TRBJ2-3, the V gene TRBV11-2; TRBD2 is a possible D gene (5 bases). Germline CDR1 and CDR2: SGHAT and FQNNGV. The CDR3 spans 15 residues. V lost 0 bases, J lost 6 bases, and 13 bases lay in between. CDR3 amino acids: CASSLDGMRADTQYF. The CDR3 DNA follows: TGTGCCAGCAGCTTAGATGGGATGAGGGCGGATACGCAGTATTTT.

The V gene is TRBV9, the J gene TRBJ2-2; D gene unclear. V lost 0 bases, J lost 4 bases, and 7 bases lay in between. Germline CDR1 and CDR2: SGDLS and YYNGEE. The CDR3 has 14 residues. CDR3 region: CASSVVHTTGELFF. The CDR3 DNA follows: TGTGCCAGCAGCGTAGTACATACCACCGGGGAGCTGTTTTTT.

This rearrangement joins TRBV2 to TRBJ1-2, with TRBD1 identical over 9 bases. Per the germline V gene, CDR1 is SNHLY and CDR2 is FYNNEI. The CDR3 loop spans 14 amino acids. Trimming removed 6 bases from V and 8 bases from J; junction bases left unmatched: 10. As DNA, the CDR3 is TGTGCCAGCAGCGGACAGGGGCAGATCTACGGCTACACCTTC. This sequence encodes CASSGQGQIYGYTF.

V is TRBV23-1 and J is TRBJ2-7; D unresolved. TRBV23-1 is given ORF status, its function remaining uncertain. The CDR3 has 15 amino acids. Trimming took 10 bases from V and 3 from J, leaving 22 bases between them. The CDR3 nucleotides read TGCGCCACCAAACCGAAACTCTTTCCTTACTACGAGCAGTACTTC. Translated: CATKPKLFPYYEQYF.

The chain is built from TRBV7-8 and TRBJ2-3; unclear D gene. CDR3 size: 17 residues. V lost 1 base and J 1 base, leaving 15 bases between the germline ends. The germline CDR1 and CDR2 sequences are SGHVS and FQNEAQ. This CDR3 reads CASSLVTLALGTDTQYF. The CDR3 bases are TGTGCCAGCAGCTTAGTGACTTTAGCCCTCGGCACAGATACGCAGTATTTT.

The rearrangement links TRBV18 to TRBJ2-1; 12 bases fit TRBD2. This CDR3 contains 16 residues. Germline CDR1 is KGHSH and CDR2 is LQKENI. With V trimmed by 5 bases and J by 7 bases, 9 bases remained unmatched. The CDR3 DNA sequence: TGTGCCAGCTCAAAACCCCTAGCGGGAGGGGCAAATGAGCAGTTCTTC. Protein: CASSKPLAGGANEQFF.

The J gene is TRBJ2-1, the V gene TRBV11-2; 11 positions agree with TRBD2. There are 15 residues in the CDR3. Germline V gene lookup returns CDR1 SGHAT and CDR2 FQNNGV. V was pared by 5 bases and J by 9 bases, with 9 bases of the junction left unmatched. The CDR3 DNA sequence: TGTGCCAGCAGCAGCAACGGACTAGCGGGTGTTGAGCAGTTCTTC. This sequence encodes CASSSNGLAGVEQFF.

The rearrangement uses TRBV6-4 and TRBJ2-3; D possibly corresponds to TRBD2 (6 bases). CDR1 is MRHNA and CDR2 is SNTAGT in the germline V gene. The CDR3 is 14 amino acids. V was shortened by 4 bases and J by 1 base, with 9 bases between the two germline ends. As DNA, the CDR3 is TGTGCCAGCAGTGTGGCGGGACGCACAGATACGCAGTATTTT. As protein: CASSVAGRTDTQYF.

This chain connects TRBV13 to TRBJ1-4; 7 nucleotides match TRBD1. Germline lookup yields CDR1 PRHDT and CDR2 FYEKMQ (reference sequence). V gave up 0 bases and J gave up 7 bases; unmatched junction bases: 14. This CDR3 has 18 residues. The CDR3 bases are TGTGCCAGCAGCTTAGGGTTGGAGGGGGCGCAAGCTCCTGAAAAACTGTTTTTT. Amino acids: CASSLGLEGAQAPEKLFF. The variable domain in full, with the rest retrieved from reference TRBV13 and TRBJ1-4, is AAGVIQSPRHLIKEKRETATLKCYPIPRHDTVYWYQQGPGQDPQFLISFYEKMQSDKGSIPDRFSAQQFSDYHSELNMSSLELGDSALYFCASSLGLEGAQAPEKLFFGSGTQLSVL.

The chain has TRBV6-5 and TRBJ2-1; possible D gene TRBD1, 6 bases. Germline values: CDR1 MNHEY, CDR2 SVGAGI. The CDR3 totals 16 residues. V lost 4 bases and J lost 8, with 21 bases in between. The CDR3 bases are TGTGCCAGCAGTTGCAAGGGTGGGGGCGGTTTAGATGAGCAGTTCTTC. The encoded protein is CASSCKGGGGLDEQFF.

The chain recombines TRBV27 with TRBJ2-2, with D possibly matching TRBD1 (6 bases). Trimming removed 6 bases at V and 3 bases at J, with 14 bases between. Germline V gene data show CDR1 as MNHEY and CDR2 as SMNVEV (reference sequence). This CDR3 has 15 residues. CDR3 coding DNA: TGTGCCAGCAGCCAGGGGCAGATTTACACCGGGGAGCTGTTTTTT. Protein sequence: CASSQGQIYTGELFF.

This clone appeared a few times. The sample has other DNA sequences that encode this CDR3 too. The chain has TRBV4-1 and TRBJ2-3, with 10 nucleotides matching TRBD1. Per germline, CDR1 MGHRA and CDR2 YSYEKL. Germline trimming cut 3 bases from V and 4 bases from J; bases unmatched to any gene: 4. The CDR3 has 15 residues. CDR3 sequence reads: CASSQGQGSADTQYF. DNA for the CDR3: TGCGCCAGCAGCCAGGGACAGGGGTCGGCAGATACGCAGTATTTT.

This clone was counted only a few times. The chain joins TRBV10-3 to TRBJ2-2, with 7 bases fitting TRBD1. Per germline, CDR1 ENHRY and CDR2 SYGVKD. The CDR3 is made up of 18 amino acids. The V segment lost 10 bases and the J segment 0 bases; nucleotides outside the gene matches: 17. The CDR3 DNA reads TGTGCCAGCAAGGTAGGCCTCGGGACAGCTACGAACACCGGGGAGCTGTTTTTT. This encodes CASKVGLGTATNTGELFF.

The rearrangement links TRBV27 to TRBJ1-4; no reliable D call. The CDR3 contains 13 residues. Germline CDR1 is MNHEY and CDR2 is SMNVEV (reference sequence). The V end lost 5 bases, the J end lost 7 bases, and 11 bases lay between the germline ends. CDR3 DNA: TGTGCCAGCAGTCCTCGTTTAGCTGAAAAACTGTTTTTT. It codes for CASSPRLAEKLFF.

The CDR3 region has the DNA TGTGCCAGCAGAGGTTTAGCGGGAGGGCCCTCGGATGAGCAGTTCTTC. Protein product: CASRGLAGGPSDEQFF. The V call is TRBV9, the J call TRBJ2-1; 11 bases agree with TRBD2. The trim removed 5 bases at V and 8 bases at J, leaving 12 bases unmatched. This CDR3 has 16 residues. Germline CDR1 SGDLS, CDR2 YYNGEE.

The CDR3 coding sequence is TGCGCCAGCAGCTTGGCGGGGGATCAAGGCTACACCTTC. Its translation is CASSLAGDQGYTF. This chain connects TRBV5-1 to TRBJ1-2; maybe TRBD1 (5 bases). V was cut by 0 bases and J by 8 bases, with 11 bases left in between. This CDR3 is 13 amino acids long. Germline V gene sequence: CDR1 SGHRS, CDR2 YFSETQ.

V and J are TRBV27 and TRBJ2-7; D perhaps matches TRBD1 (6 bases). CDR3 length equals 12 residues. V dropped 2 bases and J dropped 6 bases, with 8 bases sitting between them. The germline V gene encodes CDR1 MNHEY and CDR2 SMNVEV (reference sequence). This chain's CDR3 is CASSLQGIEQYF. DNA for the CDR3: TGTGCCAGCAGTTTACAGGGGATCGAGCAGTACTTC.

The gene calls are TRBV4-2 and TRBJ2-1, with 8 bases that match TRBD2. The V and J ends lost 3 bases and 7 bases, in that order; junction bases with no gene match: 14. CDR1 is LGHNA and CDR2 is YNFKEQ in the germline V gene. This CDR3 is 17 amino acids long. CDR3 protein: CASSQASGAGGRNEQFF. In DNA, the CDR3 is TGTGCCAGCAGCCAGGCCTCCGGGGCGGGAGGACGGAATGAGCAGTTCTTC.